Following are 21 T cell receptor beta chains from one sample sequenced in a study of blood T cells in healthy people across ages. Together with a sample-barcoded 5' primer, a J-beta primer mix was included in a second PCR lasting about 6 to 11 cycles. TCRdb called the 5' RACE reads again in MiXCR, with one record for every CDR3 protein. Of about a million distinct CDR3 sequences in the sample, 48% were seen once. The source material was blood. The receptors here all came from a man in his thirties or forties in good health.

This chain connects TRBV12-3 or TRBV12-4 to TRBJ2-7; D possibly corresponds to TRBD2 (6 bases). V lost 6 bases, J lost 2 bases, and 14 bases lay in between. CDR3 length: 14 residues. This CDR3 reads CASSRASVAYEQYF. Written as DNA, the CDR3 is TGTGCCAGCAGCCGGGCTAGCGTCGCCTACGAGCAGTACTTC.

J is TRBJ1-2 and V is TRBV19; TRBD1 is a possible D gene (6 bases). CDR3 size: 15 residues. Germline V gene lookup returns CDR1 LNHDA and CDR2 SQIVND (reference sequence). Trimming removed 6 bases from V and 6 bases from J, with 20 bases in between. The CDR3: CASRPTGLYADGYTF. The CDR3 DNA is TGTGCCAGTAGGCCAACAGGGCTCTATGCGGATGGCTACACCTTC.

This sequence joins TRBV12-3 or TRBV12-4 and TRBJ1-2; 8 bases match TRBD1. V trimming: 5 bases; J trimming: 4 bases; junction bases outside the gene matches: 6. This CDR3 is 14 amino acids long. This chain's CDR3 is CASSVETGVYGYTF. The CDR3 region has the DNA TGTGCCAGCAGTGTAGAGACAGGGGTCTATGGCTACACCTTC.

This chain uses TRBV12-3 or TRBV12-4 with TRBJ1-4; weak D call: TRBD1 (5 bases). The ends were cut back, 5 bases at V and 3 bases at J, with 16 bases in the middle. This CDR3 is 16 amino acids long. The CDR3 loop reads CASSPRGGASNEKLFF. The CDR3 nucleotides are TGTGCCAGCAGTCCAAGGGGAGGGGCCTCTAATGAAAAACTGTTTTTT.

Concerning this clonotype: This sequence may be a read error, since a much larger clone differs from it by one base. V is TRBV11-2 and J is TRBJ2-3, with a weak D call TRBD1 (5 bases). Germline V CDR1 and CDR2: SGHAT, FQNNGV. This CDR3 has 16 residues. V shed 1 base and J shed 0 bases, with 11 bases lying between them. The CDR3 region is CASSLGGRSSTDTQYF. The CDR3 nucleotides read TGTGCCAGCAGCTTAGGGGGCAGGAGCAGCACAGATACGCAGTATTTT.

The chain carries TRBV28 and TRBJ2-4, with 7 bases aligning to TRBD1. The V gene's germline CDR1 is MDHEN and CDR2 SYDVKM. The V gene end was trimmed by 10 bases and the J gene end by 4 bases; junction bases not matched to a gene: 4. The CDR3 sequence is 12 residues long. The CDR3 DNA reads as TGTGCCACCGACAGGGATAAAAACATTCAGTACTTC. Protein: CATDRDKNIQYF.

This chain joins TRBV20-1 and TRBJ2-1; D unresolved. The CDR3 has 13 residues. V was clipped by 2 bases and J by 4 bases, with 9 bases between them. Germline CDR1 DFQATT, CDR2 SNEGSKA (reference sequence). CDR3 sequence: CSARPLQYNEQFF. In nucleotides, the CDR3 is TGCAGTGCTAGACCCTTACAGTACAATGAGCAGTTCTTC.

This clonotype ranks as medium-sized. The rearrangement uses TRBV5-5 and TRBJ1-1; D is perhaps TRBD1 (6 bases). Trimming took off 4 bases at V and 1 base at J, with 11 bases between the two ends. CDR1 and CDR2 (germline): SGHKS, YYEKEE (reference sequence). This CDR3 contains 14 residues. The CDR3 reads CASSLGTTNTEAFF. CDR3 bases: TGTGCCAGCAGCCTGGGGACAACGAACACTGAAGCTTTCTTT.

This clonotype was recorded a few times. The CDR3 region is CASSNGGGTDTQYF. The CDR3 region has the DNA TGTGCCAGCAGCAACGGAGGGGGCACAGATACGCAGTATTTT. The V call is TRBV3-1, the J call TRBJ2-3; D is possibly TRBD2 (6 bases). CDR1 LGHDT and CDR2 YNNKEL come from the germline V gene (reference sequence). This CDR3 is built from 14 residues. The V and J ends lost 5 bases and 1 base respectively, with 10 bases between them.

The V call is TRBV7-8, the J call TRBJ1-5, with D hard to call. Germline V gene data show CDR1 as SGHVS and CDR2 as FQNEAQ. The length of the CDR3 is 14 residues. V dropped 4 bases and J dropped 6 bases, with 13 bases sitting between them. CDR3 sequence: CASSSLDGPQPQHF. In DNA form, the CDR3 reads TGTGCCAGCAGCTCCCTCGACGGACCTCAGCCCCAGCATTTT.

J is TRBJ2-1 and V is TRBV4-1, with 7 bases lining up with TRBD1. The assigned J gene may be wrong: the sequence end matches TRBJ2-7 better. Germline loops: CDR1 MGHRA, CDR2 YSYEKL. The length of the CDR3 is 16 residues. Here the CDR3 reads CASSPRQGLSYNEQYF. The CDR3, as DNA: TGCGCCAGCAGCCCCAGACAGGGCTTGTCCTACAATGAGCAGTACTTC.

This clonotype was recorded at least ten times. The chain carries TRBV20-1 and TRBJ2-7; TRBD1 matches 9 bases. This CDR3 contains 15 residues. Germline lookup yields CDR1 DFQATT and CDR2 SNEGSKA (reference sequence). The junction had 9 bases not matched to a gene; V was cut back by 6 bases and J by 0 bases. The CDR3 sequence is CSARPGTGSSYEQYF. DNA for the CDR3: TGCAGTGCCCGCCCCGGGACAGGGAGCTCCTACGAGCAGTACTTC.

V gene TRBV7-8 combines with J gene TRBJ1-6, with a tentative D call TRBD1 (5 bases). The length of the CDR3 is 17 residues. CDR1 and CDR2 (germline): SGHVS, FQNEAQ. Trimming shortened V by 2 bases and J by 0 bases, and 11 bases separated the two germline ends. Here the CDR3 reads CASSLPRGSSYNSPLHF. The CDR3 bases are TGTGCCAGCAGCTTACCCCGGGGGAGCTCCTATAATTCACCCCTCCACTTT.

The chain joins TRBV28 to TRBJ1-2, with D perhaps matching TRBD1 (5 bases). The germline V gene encodes CDR1 MDHEN and CDR2 SYDVKM. The CDR3 spans 15 residues. V was shortened by 8 bases and J by 7 bases, with 23 bases between the two germline ends. The CDR3 protein is CASAGRGIVSFGYTF. The CDR3 DNA is TGTGCCAGCGCAGGACGGGGGATCGTATCCTTTGGCTACACCTTC.

This clonotype has just one count. V usage is TRBV28 and J usage is TRBJ2-3, with D possibly matching TRBD2 (5 bases). Trimming pared 5 bases from V and 7 bases from J, leaving 10 bases between. Looked up from germline, CDR1 is MDHEN and CDR2 is SYDVKM. This CDR3 contains 12 residues. DNA of the CDR3: TGTGCCAGCAGTGGAGACGGGAATACGCAGTATTTT. Its protein product is CASSGDGNTQYF. The whole variable domain, remainder taken from reference TRBV28 and TRBJ2-3, is DVKVTQSSRYLVKRTGEKVFLECVQDMDHENMFWYRQDPGLGLRLIYFSYDVKMKEKGDIPEGYSVSREKKERFSLILESASTNQTSMYLCASSGDGNTQYFGPGTRLTVL.

The gene calls are TRBV20-1 and TRBJ2-1; D may be TRBD1 or TRBD2 (5 bases each). The CDR3 is 15 amino acids. CDR1 is DFQATT and CDR2 is SNEGSKA in the germline V gene (reference sequence). V was cut by 3 bases and J by 3 bases, with 15 bases left in between. DNA for the CDR3: TGCAGTGCTAGGTCATCGGGGCGAAGCTACAATGAGCAGTTCTTC. Amino acids: CSARSSGRSYNEQFF.

This clonotype turned up a few times. The chain couples TRBV7-2 to TRBJ2-1; 8 bases map to TRBD1. The CDR3 contains 15 residues. Germline V gene sequence: CDR1 SGHTA, CDR2 FQGNSA. V trimming: 6 bases; J trimming: 7 bases; junction bases outside the gene matches: 11. The CDR3 loop is CASSPGGAGRNEQFF. In nucleotides, the CDR3 is TGTGCCAGCAGTCCAGGGGGCGCGGGGCGAAATGAGCAGTTCTTC.

The genes are TRBV24-1 and TRBJ2-1, with D perhaps TRBD1 (7 bases). V shed 3 bases and J shed 6 bases, with 23 bases lying between them. This CDR3 is built from 18 residues. Germline V gene data show CDR1 as KGHDR and CDR2 as SFDVKD. CDR3 DNA sequence: TGTGCCACCAGTGATGCTACCTCGACAGGGAAGGGAGGCAATGAGCAGTTCTTC. Protein: CATSDATSTGKGGNEQFF.

This clonotype was recorded many times. The chain employs TRBV27 and TRBJ2-3; 15 bases are shared with TRBD2. The CDR3 contains 18 residues. Germline V lookup: CDR1 MNHEY, CDR2 SMNVEV (reference sequence). V shed 1 base and J 4 bases; nucleotides not matched to a gene: 6. CDR3 amino acids: CASSLLGLAGGTADTQYF. The CDR3 DNA reads TGTGCCAGCAGTTTATTGGGACTAGCGGGGGGAACTGCAGATACGCAGTATTTT.

The chain couples TRBV4-2 to TRBJ2-3; 7 positions match TRBD1. Trimming took 4 bases from V and 14 from J; bases not matched to a gene: 15. In germline, CDR1 is LGHNA, CDR2 YNFKEQ. The CDR3 runs to 14 residues. CDR3 DNA: TGTGCCAGCAGCCCCCCCGAGGGGGACAGATACGCGTATTTT. Residues: CASSPPEGDRYAYF.

This clonotype was counted between two and nine times. The rearrangement joins TRBV6-1 to TRBJ2-1; perhaps D is TRBD1 or TRBD2 (7 bases each). Germline loops: CDR1 MNHNS, CDR2 SASEGT. Trimming left V 3 bases short and J 10 bases short, with 19 bases between. The CDR3 has 15 residues. Written as DNA, the CDR3 is TGTGCCAGCAGTGAGATCAACAGGGGAGGGGGCGAGCAGTTCTTC. Translated, it gives CASSEINRGGGEQFF.